The present T cell receptor beta chain was sequenced within a study of cytomegalovirus exposure and HLA in healthy donors. The wider study: From about 200 million T cells, an earlier analysis saw under 140 million unique TCR beta sequences.

With 60 Vbeta and 13 Jbeta primers, the PCR was carried out. Libraries were prepared by immunoSEQ multiplex PCR; TCRdb keeps only in-frame clonotypes and omits some of them. Of some 170,000 clones listed, 80% to 90% are singletons. This clone was counted once. Nominally healthy donors were sampled, though unrecorded immune exposures were likely. The CDR3 length is 16 residues. Deletions cut 4 bases from V and 3 bases from J, with 15 bases between. The V gene's germline CDR1 is SNHLY and CDR2 FYNNEI. This TCR came from a woman aged 45 to 65 in good health and CMV-seronegative. The V and J genes are TRBV2 and TRBJ2-2, with D possibly matching TRBD1 (8 bases). The specimen was PBMCs. CDR3 sequence (DNA): TGTGCCAGCAGTGGGGGGGGACAGGACTACACCGGGGAGCTGTTTTTT. Encoded protein: CASSGGGQDYTGELFF.